The 30 T cell receptor beta chains listed next were all sequenced from one sample in a study of T cells in Graves' hyperthyroidism and ophthalmopathy (dated by TCRdb to about 2019). Library generation was performed with multiplex PCR. This sample was sequenced with an Illumina HiSeq 2000. TCR beta CDR3 regions were amplified from RNA transcripts. The first round of RT-PCR for the TCR CDR3 was performed with the HTBI primer set and the Qiagen OneStep RT-PCR kit. Using fastp at Q25 and MiXCR, TCRdb reprocessed the public reads and kept productive beta chains. Every distinct CDR3 protein forms one entry, paired with its most common genes and DNA. In this sample the table shows 600,000 to 800,000 distinct CDR3 sequences, about a third of which occur a single time. 30% to 40% of the sample is in the top ten clones. The sample comprised blood. These receptors all stem from a woman aged 40 to 55 with Graves' hyperthyroidism.

This clonotype was seen at least ten times. The chain couples TRBV10-3 to TRBJ2-5, with D possibly TRBD2 on 5 matching bases. Germline-derived CDR1 and CDR2 are ENHRY and SYGVKD. V lost 8 bases to trimming and J lost 4 bases, with 17 bases between them. This CDR3 comprises 14 residues. The CDR3 sequence: CAISPNGMIETQYF. The CDR3 DNA reads as TGTGCCATCTCCCCCAACGGGATGATAGAGACCCAGTACTTC.

This sequence joins TRBV12-5 and TRBJ1-1, with 7 bases matching TRBD1. Germline CDR1 is LGHNT and CDR2 is FRNRAP. This CDR3 contains 15 residues. V was clipped by 1 base and J by 3 bases; unmatched bases: 5. Written as DNA, the CDR3 is TGTGCTAGTGGTTTGGCCACAGGGGATCACACTGAAGCTTTCTTT. It is translated as CASGLATGDHTEAFF. The complete variable domain, with remaining parts taken from reference TRBV12-5 and TRBJ1-1, reads DARVTQTPRHKVTEMGQEVTMRCQPILGHNTVFWYRQTMMQGLELLAYFRNRAPLDDSGMPKDRFSAEMPDATLATLKIQPSEPRDSAVYFCASGLATGDHTEAFFGQGTRLTVV.

In this sample, this clonotype turned up many times. V usage is TRBV10-3 and J usage is TRBJ2-6, with TRBD1 as a possible D gene (5 bases). With 6 bases removed from V and 0 bases from J, the gap between germline ends came to 9 bases. Germline CDR1 reads ENHRY; CDR2 reads SYGVKD. This CDR3 spans 15 amino acids. The CDR3 spells CAIRDIGSGANVLTF. In DNA form, the CDR3 reads TGTGCCATCAGGGACATCGGCTCTGGGGCCAACGTCCTGACTTTC.

The V gene is TRBV7-2, the J gene TRBJ1-5; 8 positions match TRBD1. The germline gives CDR1 SGHTA, CDR2 FQGNSA. This CDR3 contains 14 residues. The V segment lost 5 bases and the J segment 3 bases; nucleotides outside the gene matches: 3. CDR3 sequence (DNA): TGTGCCAGCAGCAGACAGGGGATCAATCAGCCCCAGCATTTT. Protein product: CASSRQGINQPQHF.

This clonotype was detected many times. The CDR3 spells CSVGEVMNTEAFF. CDR3 DNA sequence: TGCAGCGTTGGGGAGGTAATGAACACTGAAGCTTTCTTT. The V and J genes are TRBV29-1 and TRBJ1-1, with D hard to call. Germline lookup yields CDR1 SQVTM and CDR2 ANQGSEA. This CDR3 contains 13 residues. Trimming took 4 bases from V and 0 from J, leaving 9 bases between them.

This clonotype has just a few counts. The V gene is TRBV6-2 or TRBV6-3, the J gene TRBJ1-5; unclear D gene. V lost 8 bases and J lost 6, with 11 bases in between. CDR3 length: 12 residues. Germline loops: CDR1 MNHEY, CDR2 SVGEGT. The CDR3 DNA reads TGTGCCAGCCTTACAGCCGGTCAGCCCCAGCATTTT. Translated: CASLTAGQPQHF.

J is TRBJ2-6 and V is TRBV19; no reliable D call. The CDR3 contains 13 residues. Germline CDR1 LNHDA, CDR2 SQIVND (reference sequence). V lost 5 bases and J lost 4, with 6 bases in between. The CDR3, as DNA: TGTGCCAGTAGTCCGAAGGGGGCCAACGTCCTGACTTTC. Its protein is CASSPKGANVLTF.

There are many counts of this clonotype. The rearrangement uses TRBV7-2 and TRBJ1-2; D might be TRBD1 (5 bases). Trimming cost V 9 bases and J 7 bases, with 18 bases left between them. The CDR3 has 13 amino acids. Germline V gene data show CDR1 as SGHTA and CDR2 as FQGNSA. CDR3 sequence: CASQGTGLGGYTF. The CDR3 region has the DNA TGTGCCAGTCAAGGGACCGGGCTAGGTGGCTACACCTTC.

About this clonotype: At one boundary the junction diverges from the germline segment, which might be a read error. This chain joins TRBV20-1 and TRBJ1-2; D unclear. Germline V gene data show CDR1 as DFQATT and CDR2 as SNEGSKA (reference sequence). The CDR3 loop spans 13 amino acids. CDR3 sequence: CSARVSSSLGCTF. Here the CDR3 DNA reads TGCAGTGCTAGAGTCTCCTCAAGTCTCGGCTGCACCTTC.

This clonotype appeared a few times. The chain links TRBV6-5 to TRBJ2-2; the D gene could be TRBD1 or TRBD2 (5 bases each). The CDR3 length is 15 residues. CDR1 and CDR2 from the germline V gene are MNHEY and SVGAGI. The V and J ends lost 5 bases and 0 bases respectively, with 10 bases between them. The CDR3 DNA reads as TGTGCCAGCAGTCGGGGCAGATCGAACACCGGGGAGCTGTTTTTT. Translated, it gives CASSRGRSNTGELFF.

Details on this clonotype: At one boundary the junction diverges from the germline segment, which might be a read error. The chain recombines TRBV7-2 with TRBJ2-7; possible D gene TRBD2, 6 bases. CDR3 size: 12 residues. Germline-derived CDR1 and CDR2 are SGHTA and FQGNSA. The CDR3, as DNA: TGTGCCAGCAGCTTATTCGGGAGTGAGCGGTACTTC. Amino acid sequence: CASSLFGSERYF.

V gene TRBV28 combines with J gene TRBJ1-1; no reliable D call. V was trimmed by 7 bases and J by 5 bases, leaving 8 bases between them. From germline, CDR1 is MDHEN and CDR2 SYDVKM. The CDR3 extends over 11 amino acids. CDR3 protein: CASTTTTEAFF. CDR3 bases: TGTGCCAGCACCACCACGACTGAAGCTTTCTTT.

About this clonotype: A read error is possible here, since a much larger clone lies one base away. The gene calls are TRBV7-2 and TRBJ1-5, with TRBD1 as a possible D gene (6 bases). The CDR3 contains 15 residues. In germline, CDR1 is SGHTA, CDR2 FQGNSA. The CDR3 DNA reads as TGTGCCTGCAGCTCTAGGCAGGGGTATGCTCAGCCCCAGCATTTT. It codes for CACSSRQGYAQPQHF.

The chain has TRBV6-1 and TRBJ1-2; 10 bases fit TRBD1. Germline V lookup: CDR1 MNHNS, CDR2 SASEGT. V lost 6 bases to trimming and J lost 7 bases; unmatched junction nucleotides: 14. This CDR3 is built from 16 residues. CDR3 residues: CASSSADGQGGFGYTF. Written as DNA, the CDR3 is TGTGCCAGCAGCTCCGCGGACGGACAGGGGGGTTTTGGCTACACCTTC.

This clonotype showed up just a few times. The chain has TRBV6-5 and TRBJ1-5; tentative D call: TRBD1 (6 bases). V shed 4 bases and J shed 6 bases, with 13 bases lying between them. The CDR3 has 14 amino acids. CDR1 is MNHEY and CDR2 is SVGAGI in the germline V gene. The CDR3 loop reads CASSSPGGSQPQHF. The DNA for the CDR3 is TGTGCCAGCAGTTCCCCGGGGGGCTCTCAGCCCCAGCATTTT.

The V and J genes are TRBV12-3 or TRBV12-4 and TRBJ1-1; possibly TRBD1 for D (6 bases). V dropped 2 bases and J dropped 4 bases, with 11 bases sitting between them. The CDR3 extends over 14 amino acids. The CDR3, as DNA: TGTGCCAGCAGTTTACAGGGGCCGAGCACTGAAGCTTTCTTT. Translation gives CASSLQGPSTEAFF.

This clonotype was counted a single time. A much larger clone sits a single nucleotide away, making a read error possible. This sequence joins TRBV19 and TRBJ1-5; unclear D gene. The J call may be wrong; the DNA end is better matched by TRBJ2-3. Looked up from germline, CDR1 is LNHDA and CDR2 is SQIVND (reference sequence). The CDR3 length is 14 residues. CDR3 in DNA: TGTGCCAGTAGTTACATCCATAGCAATCAGCCCCAGTATTTT. Protein: CASSYIHSNQPQYF.

This clonotype has ten or more counts. This chain connects TRBV2 to TRBJ1-2, with 8 bases matching TRBD1. CDR1 is SNHLY, CDR2 FYNNEI, per germline. V trimming: 11 bases; J trimming: 6 bases; junction bases outside the gene matches: 11. This CDR3 spans 13 amino acids. CDR3 amino acids: CAGMMRTGNGYTF. In nucleotides, the CDR3 is TGTGCCGGGATGATGAGGACAGGGAATGGCTACACCTTC.

This clonotype was seen ten or more times. The chain employs TRBV24-1 and TRBJ1-2; D uncertain. The CDR3 sequence is 16 residues long. The germline gives CDR1 KGHDR, CDR2 SFDVKD. The V end was cut by 0 bases, the J end by 4 bases, with 14 bases between. The CDR3 loop reads CATSDLLGNGAYGYTF. The CDR3 DNA sequence: TGTGCCACCAGTGATTTGCTGGGTAACGGAGCCTATGGCTACACCTTC.

Turning to this clonotype: Possible read error: a much larger clone is one base away. The chain employs TRBV19 and TRBJ2-7; D may correspond to TRBD1 or TRBD2 (5 bases each). The CDR3 has 16 amino acids. Germline values: CDR1 LNHDA, CDR2 SQIVND (reference sequence). V was pared by 9 bases and J by 3 bases, with 24 bases between. CDR3 residues: CASARSTGAGYYEQYF. CDR3 sequence (DNA): TGTGCCAGCGCGAGATCAACCGGGGCAGGTTACTACGAGCAGTACTTC.

The rearrangement links TRBV20-1 to TRBJ1-5; a weak D match, TRBD1 (6 bases). The V gene lost 6 bases and the J gene lost 5 bases, with 14 bases spanning the gap. Germline loops: CDR1 DFQATT, CDR2 SNEGSKA (reference sequence). This CDR3 is built from 13 residues. CDR3 protein: CSAATGGDQPQHF. The CDR3 nucleotides read TGCAGTGCCGCGACAGGAGGAGATCAGCCCCAGCATTTT.

The table lists this clonotype with a count of one. The V and J genes are TRBV19 and TRBJ1-1; 7 bases are shared with TRBD1. The CDR3 runs to 13 residues. Germline V gene lookup returns CDR1 LNHDA and CDR2 SQIVND (reference sequence). Trimming at V came to 5 bases and at J to 5 bases, leaving 5 bases not matched to a gene. In nucleotides, the CDR3 is TGTGCCAGTAGTTTGGACAGGAGAACTGAAGCTTTCTTT. Translating gives CASSLDRRTEAFF. Full variable domain (missing parts from reference TRBV19 and TRBJ1-1): DGGITQSPKYLFRKEGQNVTLSCEQNLNHDAMYWYRQDPGQGLRLIYYSQIVNDFQKGDIAEGYSVSREKKESFPLTVTSAQKNPTAFYLCASSLDRRTEAFFGQGTRLTVV.

This clonotype was detected many times. The chain employs TRBV12-3 or TRBV12-4 and TRBJ1-6, with no clear D. This CDR3 spans 13 amino acids. V shed 3 bases and J shed 7 bases, with 7 bases lying between them. In DNA, the CDR3 is TGTGCCAGCAGTTTGCAAGAGAATTCACCCCTCCACTTT. Amino acid sequence: CASSLQENSPLHF.

The chain links TRBV20-1 to TRBJ2-3, with unresolved D. Germline V lookup: CDR1 DFQATT, CDR2 SNEGSKA (reference sequence). V lost 6 bases and J 2 bases, leaving 12 bases between the germline ends. The CDR3 loop spans 13 amino acids. In DNA, the CDR3 is TGCAGTGCCCGCCACCTACCCACAGATACGCAGTATTTT. It translates to CSARHLPTDTQYF.

This clonotype has ten or more counts. V is TRBV24-1 and J is TRBJ1-2; weak D call: TRBD1 (6 bases). Germline V lookup: CDR1 KGHDR, CDR2 SFDVKD. The CDR3 runs to 20 residues. The V end lost 5 bases, the J end lost 5 bases, and 32 bases lay between the germline ends. The CDR3 loop reads CATSASEGQKVPLGQYGYTF. The CDR3, as DNA: TGTGCCACCAGTGCCTCCGAAGGACAGAAGGTCCCTCTTGGTCAATATGGCTACACCTTC.

The gene calls are TRBV5-1 and TRBJ2-7; TRBD2 might be the D (6 bases). The J call may be wrong; the DNA end is better matched by TRBJ2-1. Per germline, CDR1 SGHRS and CDR2 YFSETQ. This CDR3 is built from 11 residues. The CDR3 sequence is CASSGRNEQFF. The CDR3 bases are TGCGCCAGCAGCGGGAGGAATGAGCAGTTCTTC.

This clonotype was seen ten or more times. The chain recombines TRBV29-1 with TRBJ2-5, with D tentatively TRBD1 (5 bases). The CDR3 consists of 17 residues. The germline V and J ends were trimmed by 0 bases and 5 bases, with 22 bases remaining between them. Germline CDR1 reads SQVTM; CDR2 reads ANQGSEA. The CDR3 nucleotides are TGCAGCGTTGAAGAAGACTGGGGCTTCTTGTGGGTTGAGACCCAGTACTTC. Its protein product is CSVEEDWGFLWVETQYF.

The table lists this clonotype with many counts. The chain recombines TRBV20-1 with TRBJ2-7, with a weak D call TRBD1 (6 bases). V was trimmed by 2 bases and J by 2 bases, leaving 10 bases between them. This CDR3 region has 13 residues. The germline V gene has CDR1 DFQATT and CDR2 SNEGSKA (reference sequence). CDR3 nucleotide sequence: TGCAGTGCTAGAAAGACAGGAACCTACGAGCAGTACTTC. This encodes CSARKTGTYEQYF.

As regards this clonotype: This may be a read error: a much more frequent sequence differs by one nucleotide. The V call is TRBV7-6, the J call TRBJ2-5; maybe TRBD1 (5 bases). The germline gives CDR1 SGHVS, CDR2 FNYEAQ. The length of the CDR3 is 15 residues. The CDR3 sequence is CASSCNIETEGTQYF. In DNA form, the CDR3 reads TGTGCTAGCAGCTGCAACATAGAGACAGAAGGGACCCAGTACTTC.

In this sample, this clonotype turned up once. This may be a read error: a much more frequent sequence differs by one nucleotide. V gene TRBV10-3 combines with J gene TRBJ1-4; TRBD1 is a possible D gene (5 bases). Germline loops: CDR1 ENHRY, CDR2 SYGVKD. The CDR3 is made up of 15 amino acids. In DNA, the CDR3 is TGTGTCGTCGGGGGACTTCCCTCAACTAATGAAAAACTGTTTTTT. Translating gives CVVGGLPSTNEKLFF.